A selection of T cell receptor beta chains follows, all from one sample in a study of cytomegalovirus exposure and HLA in healthy donors. Using immunoSEQ multiplex PCR, the repertoire was profiled, and TCRdb retains in-frame clones only, with some absent. In the table there are about 140,000 clones, more than 75% of which are singletons. The sequenced sample was PBMCs. The receptors were gathered from a female donor in good health and CMV-seronegative. Each CDR3 is given with its conserved first and last residue. Each record gives: clone size, J gene, V gene, D gene, CDR3 DNA, CDR3 protein. The D gene is left open where the match is weak. A row's size may be missing; if present it is once, few, many or a size class.

>.|TRBJ2-2|TRBV9|.
TGTGCCAGCAGCGTCCCCTCGAACGGGGTCAACACCGGGGAGCTGTTTTTT
CASSVPSNGVNTGELFF
>.|TRBJ2-7|TRBV19|TRBD1
TGTGCCAGTAGGGACAGGGGAACGTACGAGCAGTACTTC
CASRDRGTYEQYF
>.|TRBJ2-5|TRBV7-9|.
TGTGCCAGCAGCTTACCCGACAGACAAGAGACCCAGTACTTC
CASSLPDRQETQYF
>.|TRBJ1-1|TRBV20-1|.
TGCAGTGCTAGCAGGGGAACTGAAGCTTTCTTT
CSASRGTEAFF
>once|TRBJ2-3|TRBV7-2|.
TGTGCCAGCAGCTCGTCTTTCCCCGCAGATACGCAGTATTTT
CASSSSFPADTQYF
>once|TRBJ2-3|TRBV5-1|.
TGCGCCAGCAGATCAGCGGCTTTCACGGATACGCAGTATTTT
CASRSAAFTDTQYF
>.|TRBJ2-3|TRBV5-1|TRBD2
TGCGCCAGCAGCTTGGTGGGACTAGCGGGAGGGAACACAGATACGCAGTATTTT
CASSLVGLAGGNTDTQYF
>.|TRBJ2-5|TRBV5-1|TRBD2
TGCGCCAGCAGCCCCTCGGGCGGGAGCATGGAGACCCAGTACTTC
CASSPSGGSMETQYF
>.|TRBJ1-5|TRBV28|TRBD1
TGTGCCAGCAAGGGGGCAGGGTCGTTTAATCAGCCCCAGCATTTT
CASKGAGSFNQPQHF
>once|TRBJ2-7|TRBV19|.
TGTGCCAGTAGTATCAGGGGTTCCTTCGAGCAGTACTTC
CASSIRGSFEQYF
>many|TRBJ1-2|TRBV30|.
TGTGCCTGGAGTTTTGGGCAGGGGTATGGCTACACCTTC
CAWSFGQGYGYTF
>.|TRBJ2-2|TRBV27|.
TGTGCCAGCAGTTATACGGGACAAGCGAACACCGGGGAGCTGTTTTTT
CASSYTGQANTGELFF
>.|TRBJ1-5|TRBV6-1|.
TGTGCCAGCAGTCCCCGGGCGGGTATAATCCAGCCCCAGCATTTT
CASSPRAGIIQPQHF
>.|TRBJ1-5|TRBV29-1|.
TGCAGCGTGATGACAGGCCAAGGGCCCCAGCATTTT
CSVMTGQGPQHF
>.|TRBJ2-7|TRBV28|TRBD2
TGTGCCAGCAGAGCGGGGGGGAAGCCTCCCGAGCAGTACTTC
CASRAGGKPPEQYF
>.|TRBJ1-1|TRBV30|TRBD1
TGTGCCTGGACAGGGGGCAACACTGAAGCTTTCTTT
CAWTGGNTEAFF
>.|TRBJ1-2|TRBV2|.
TGTGCCAGCAGTGAGGGCCGCGCTAACTATGGCTACACCTTC
CASSEGRANYGYTF
>once|TRBJ2-4|TRBV7-8|.
TGTGCCAGCAGCGAGCACCCCAGGGTTGGAGTTGCCAAAAACATTCAGTACTTC
CASSEHPRVGVAKNIQYF
>.|TRBJ1-5|TRBV5-6|.
TGTGCCAGCAGCTTGGCCCGGCCGGGGGGCTACAATCAGCCCCAGCATTTT
CASSLARPGGYNQPQHF
>few|TRBJ1-5|TRBV28|TRBD1
TGTGCCAGCAGAGCGGAGGGGGCAAAGCTGCCCCAGCATTTT
CASRAEGAKLPQHF
>.|TRBJ2-1|TRBV4-1|.
TGCGCCAGCAGCCCCACCTTTAACTCCTACTACAATGAGCAGTTCTTC
CASSPTFNSYYNEQFF
>.|TRBJ1-4|TRBV5-1|TRBD1
TGCGCCAGCAGCTCGCGACAGGGGGCTCGCGAAAAACTGTTTTTT
CASSSRQGAREKLFF
>.|TRBJ1-2|TRBV2|.
TGTGCCAGCAATCGGGGGGCGCCCAACTATGGCTACACCTTC
CASNRGAPNYGYTF
>.|TRBJ2-3|TRBV28|TRBD2
TGTGCCAGCAGTTTAGGGATAGGACTAGCCACAGATACGCAGTATTTT
CASSLGIGLATDTQYF
>once|TRBJ1-4|TRBV7-2|.
TGTGCCAGCAGCCAAAGTAGGACAGCGACTAATGAAAAACTGTTTTTT
CASSQSRTATNEKLFF
>few|TRBJ2-1|TRBV5-1|TRBD2
TGCGCCAGCAGAACTGATTCTAGCGGGAGCTACAATGAGCAGTTCTTC
CASRTDSSGSYNEQFF
>.|TRBJ2-3|TRBV7-9|.
TGTGCCAGCAGCTCCTTGGATACGCAGTATTTT
CASSSLDTQYF
>.|TRBJ2-5|TRBV5-4|.
TGTGCCAGCAGCCCCCTTAGGGGTACGGAGACCCAGTACTTC
CASSPLRGTETQYF
>once|TRBJ2-7|TRBV9|TRBD1
TGTGCCAGCAGCGTAGGAGGGGGCGCTTACGAGCAGTACTTC
CASSVGGGAYEQYF
>.|TRBJ2-7|TRBV6-1|.
TGTGCCAGCAGTATCGAGCACCACTCCTACGAGCAGTACTTC
CASSIEHHSYEQYF
>.|TRBJ1-1|TRBV11-2|.
TGTGCCAGCAGCTTTAAGGGACGGGGGGAAACTGAAGCTTTCTTT
CASSFKGRGETEAFF
>.|TRBJ2-3|TRBV27|TRBD2
TGTGCCAGCAGTTTCACGGGGGGAACAGATACGCAGTATTTT
CASSFTGGTDTQYF
>.|TRBJ2-7|TRBV9|TRBD1
TGTGCCAGCAGCGTAGGAGGGACAGGGAACTACGAGCAGTACTTC
CASSVGGTGNYEQYF
>.|TRBJ2-1|TRBV10-1|.
TGCGCCAGCAGTGAGTCTGGGGCCTTAAGCTCCTACAATGAGCAGTTCTTC
CASSESGALSSYNEQFF
>.|TRBJ2-1|TRBV7-3|.
TGTGCCAGCAGCTTAGACAGTATGGATGAGCAGTTCTTC
CASSLDSMDEQFF
>.|TRBJ2-5|TRBV10-2|.
TGCGCCAGCAGTGAGTGGTTTACGAGCGGCACCCAGTACTTC
CASSEWFTSGTQYF
>.|TRBJ2-5|TRBV4-1|.
TGCGCCAGCAGCCAAGCGACAGCCACCCCCTGGAGAGAGACCCAGTACTTC
CASSQATATPWRETQYF
>once|TRBJ1-2|TRBV6-1|TRBD1
TGTGCCAGCAGCGAAGACAGGGTATATGGCTACACCTTC
CASSEDRVYGYTF
>.|TRBJ2-2|TRBV5-1|TRBD1
TGCGCCAGCAGCCTAGACAGGGTTCCTCTCACCGGGGAGCTGTTTTTT
CASSLDRVPLTGELFF
>once|TRBJ2-7|TRBV19|.
TGTGCCAGTAGTCTTGTCGGCTCCTACGAGCAGTACTTC
CASSLVGSYEQYF
>.|TRBJ1-6|TRBV19|TRBD1
TGTGCCAGCCGGAGGACAGGGGCTGGTTCGGATTCACCCCTCCACTTT
CASRRTGAGSDSPLHF
>.|TRBJ1-1|TRBV4-1|.
TGCGCCAGCAGCCAAGCGCCGACAGCTTCGAACACTGAAGCTTTCTTT
CASSQAPTASNTEAFF
>.|TRBJ1-2|TRBV6-5|.
TGTGCCAGCAGTCCCTTACAGGGAGGGGTTAATGGCTACACCTTC
CASSPLQGGVNGYTF
>.|TRBJ2-2|TRBV29-1|.
TGCAGTGTCCAGAACACCGGGGAGCTGTTTTTT
CSVQNTGELFF
>.|TRBJ2-1|TRBV10-3|TRBD2
TGTGCCATCAGTGAGTCGGGCGGGAGCTCCTACAATGAGCAGTTCTTC
CAISESGGSSYNEQFF
>.|TRBJ2-2|TRBV4-1|TRBD2
TGCGCCAGCAGCCAAGACGAACTAGCGGGGATGAACACCGGGGAGCTGTTTTTT
CASSQDELAGMNTGELFF
>.|TRBJ2-1|TRBV11-2|.
TGTGCCAGCAGCCGAACAAGCTCCTACAATGAGCAGTTCTTC
CASSRTSSYNEQFF
>.|TRBJ1-1|TRBV9|.
TGTGCCAGCAGCGTGGAGATGAACACTGAAGCTTTCTTT
CASSVEMNTEAFF
>.|TRBJ2-3|TRBV6-5|TRBD1
TGTGCCAGCAGTTCCCTCGGGACAGGGACGCAGTATTTT
CASSSLGTGTQYF
>.|TRBJ1-1|TRBV5-4|.
TGTGCCAGCAGCTACCCTAAAGGGGAGGGCACTGAAGCTTTCTTT
CASSYPKGEGTEAFF
>.|TRBJ2-7|TRBV11-3|.
TGTGCCAGCAGCTTAGGACTAACTACGAAGCAGTACTTC
CASSLGLTTKQYF
>.|TRBJ2-5|TRBV7-9|.
TGTGCCAGCAGTCCAGGGTTCGAGACCCAGTACTTC
CASSPGFETQYF
>.|TRBJ2-4|TRBV5-1|TRBD1
TGCGCCAGCAGCCTTCAGGGGGCGGGTGGTCAGTACTTC
CASSLQGAGGQYF